This passage covers 2 T cell receptor beta chains from one sample sequenced in a study of blood T cell repertoires in COVID-19. Assay: immunoSEQ multiplex PCR; the TCRdb copy retains only in-frame clones and omits some. The sample holds under 500,000 clones, around 89% seen once. The sequencing sample was made of PBMCs or T cells enriched from blood (not recorded which). The receptor source for this set is a man aged 25-45 years who had recovered from COVID-19.

CDR3 amino acids: CASSLASLGTDTQYF. CDR3 DNA sequence: TGCGCCAGCAGCTTGGCCTCTCTTGGCACAGATACGCAGTATTTT. The V gene is TRBV5-1, the J gene TRBJ2-3; D remains unclear. CDR3 length equals 15 residues. Deletions cut 0 bases from V and 1 base from J, with 9 bases between. The germline V gene has CDR1 SGHRS and CDR2 YFSETQ. Looking up the rest from reference TRBV5-1 and TRBJ2-3 gives the full variable domain: KAGVTQTPRYLIKTRGQQVTLSCSPISGHRSVSWYQQTPGQGLQFLFEYFSETQRNKGNFPGRFSGRQFSNSRSEMNVSTLELGDSALYLCASSLASLGTDTQYFGPGTRLTVL.

This chain connects TRBV7-2 to TRBJ2-1; 11 positions match TRBD2. This CDR3 spans 15 amino acids. CDR1 and CDR2 from the germline V gene are SGHTA and FQGNSA. The ends lost 8 bases at V and 7 bases at J; junction bases unmatched: 10. The CDR3 DNA reads TGTGCCAGCGTATCTACTAGCGGGAGTTTTAATGAGCAGTTCTTC. This sequence encodes CASVSTSGSFNEQFF. Full variable domain (remainder filled in from reference TRBV7-2 and TRBJ2-1): GAGVSQSPSNKVTEKGKDVELRCDPISGHTALYWYRQSLGQGLEFLIYFQGNSAPDKSGLPSDRFSAERTGGSVSTLTIQRTQQEDSAVYLCASVSTSGSFNEQFFGPGTRLTVL.